This T cell receptor (beta chain) is drawn from a study of cytomegalovirus exposure and HLA in healthy donors (dated by TCRdb to about 2017). For the wider study: In an earlier analysis of approximately 640 of the donors, 276 Gb of sequence data and 120 million or so unique TCR beta sequences from about 190 million T cells were reported. The study aimed to test whether cataloging public T cell receptors could reveal signatures of past pathogen exposure. Typing coverage differed by locus: A, B, C, DRB1 and DQB1 were typed in roughly 620-630 donors, DQA1 in around 500, DPA1 in some 610, and DPB1 in 400 to 490. Every repertoire in the discovery cohort had been generated on one and the same sequencing platform. In addition to the first cohort of roughly 670 subjects, a separate validation cohort of 120 different subjects was used. Using immunosequencing, the study profiled T cell repertoires from about 620 subjects and related those repertoires to cytomegalovirus serostatus. Among about 370 genotyped donors of the cohort, an average of about 240,000 unique TCR beta nucleotide sequences was sequenced per donor, of which about 18% were non-productive. A later genetic analysis took genome-wide SNP genotypes for 398 of the 666 donors and used that subset as a discovery cohort. Donor age, sex, ethnicity and CMV serostatus were collected together with the repertoire data. Around 330 gigabases of sequencing data and roughly 80 million unique TCR sequences made up an early release that covered several hundred HLA-typed donors. Because of strong linkage in the cohort, roughly five DR-DQ haplotypes were treated as single units for association and clustering. To predict cytomegalovirus infection status, the study combined high-throughput TCR immunosequencing, statistical association of individual TCRs with disease status, and machine learning. An earlier analysis of about 620 of the donors applied high-throughput TCR beta sequencing to assess whether each TCR beta V gene segment acted as functional or pseudogenic. A later analysis re-examined previously published TCR beta repertoires from just over 650 donors and added high-resolution HLA genotyping to investigate patterns of TCR occurrence. The genetic ancestry cluster associated with self-reported Caucasian donors included about four fifths of the 398 genotyped donors. Both class I and class II loci were covered by HLA typing, at four-digit resolution. The later analysis used no new phenotypic data to find candidate immune exposures, relying instead on TCR beta sequences and their occurrence across donors. The research as a whole found: In a later analysis, most CMV-associated TCR beta chains were found to appear HLA-restricted, with HLA associations seemingly driven largely by CMV exposure. The sequencing pipeline was judged likely to have produced a cluster of highly shared sequence variants as a technical artifact. The classifier was reported to diagnose cytomegalovirus status with high specificity and sensitivity in both the original and validation cohorts. Some IMGT-functional V segments, including TRBV6-2 and TRBV6-3, could not be distinguished by the 87-base-pair reads and were therefore excluded. The earlier analysis of almost 600 of the donors excluded roughly 17 rarely observed V segments, including chromosome 9 orphons, because counts were too low. A later analysis reported that several top co-occurrence clusters appeared linked to parvovirus B19, influenza, CMV and Epstein-Barr virus. Because some donors lacked HLA typing at each locus, the association tests relied only on the typed subset. A later analysis found that HLA-associated TCR beta chains were more clonally expanded and had lower generation probabilities than equally common non-associated chains. A further reported finding was that TCR beta sequences accurately predicted the HLA-A and HLA-B alleles for most subjects in the first cohort. In vitro tests confirmed that three of the cytomegalovirus-associated TCR beta chains recognize cytomegalovirus antigens. For the cohort, immune exposure information was limited to CMV serostatus. In this cohort, only TCR beta chains were sequenced, and detectable features were limited by the absence of alpha or paired-chain data. An earlier analysis of approximately 500 of the donors showed that most TCR beta V segments appeared in productive rearrangements either about 90% or about 30% of the time, which broadly matched IMGT annotations. The study gave a list of 150 to 200 TCR beta chains associated with cytomegalovirus. Across donors, most TCR sequences were observed very rarely, whereas some public TCRs were present in many individuals. A later analysis found that TCR association rates varied across HLA loci, with DRB1 alleles showing the most associated TCRs and HLA-C alleles the fewest. Presence/absence analyses assumed roughly uniform sequencing depth across donors, an assumption that may not hold. Correlated functional status among segregating V segments might be attributable to linkage disequilibrium, but an unknown experimental factor could not be ruled out. Strong co-occurrence of HLA alleles, especially DR and DQ, made assigning TCR associations to individual alleles difficult. According to a later genetic analysis, donors in an Asian-associated ancestry cluster had fewer N-insertions in productive TCRs than the approximately 670-donor mean. A later analysis associated roughly 17,000 TCR beta sequences with specific HLA alleles at a false discovery rate of 0.05. The authors suggested that the approach could potentially be generalized to other disease states and immunological phenotypes. In a later genetic analysis, a missense DCLRE1C variant was associated with V-gene and J-gene trimming of TCR beta chains, and the association was replicated in an independent cohort.

The cohort comprised under 700 healthy bone marrow donors. At the time of sampling, all cohort members were nominally healthy, though unrecorded immune exposures were likely present. The donor tested CMV seropositive, placing the donor among the 289 seropositive members of the cohort. A peripheral blood sample was collected from each donor, and TCR beta sequencing was performed on peripheral blood mononuclear cells. Genomic DNA was extracted from the blood cell samples with the Qiagen DNeasy Blood Extraction Kit. With regard to this clone: Its cognate antigen has yet to be identified. Per-nucleotide qualities are absent, and no much larger clonotype sits a single base away.

V is trimmed back by 4 bases and J by 2 bases, and the junction contains 2 bases that no gene match accounts for. The germline V gene (reference sequence) yields SGHNT for CDR1 and YYREEE for CDR2. Counted from cysteine to phenylalanine, this CDR3 has 14 amino acids. Of all the DNA, just the CDR3 is kept, 42 bases in frame from base 1. Preparation of the library involved the immunoSEQ multiplex PCR assay. For the multiplex PCR, a mixture combining 60 forward primers for TCR Vbeta segments and 13 reverse primers for TCR Jbeta segments was used. The CDR3 region of rearranged TCR beta genes was amplified from genomic DNA by a multiplex PCR assay. Amplified TCR beta libraries were sequenced as 87-base-pair reads on the Illumina HiSeq System. Concerning the study's data processing: Across the roughly 670 repertoires, a later analysis counted tens of millions of unique TCR beta chains, 9 million to 14 million of which were shared by at least two donors. To remove PCR and sequencing errors, raw reads were error-corrected and collapsed into unique sequences using a nearest-neighbor algorithm that merged closely related sequences. CDR3 sequences were aligned to IMGT reference sequences to assign V, D and J gene segments. For a sequence to be retained, a match of at least six nucleotides was required to both a V gene segment and a J gene segment. Rearrangements were called productive when the CDR3 lacked stop codons and stayed in frame with V and J; all others were non-productive. Following IMGT convention, CDR3 was defined as the stretch from the second conserved V-encoded cysteine to the conserved J-encoded phenylalanine. Sequences without an unambiguous match to a single V gene segment were excluded from the earlier analysis of approximately 560 of the donors. In an earlier analysis of 587 of the donors, V segments were called functional above 56.7% productive rearrangements and were called segregating when the between-donor standard deviation exceeded 5%. To diagnose cytomegalovirus status from the catalog of TCR beta chain sequences, a statistical classification framework was built. In a later analysis, V and J genes were assigned by comparing TCR nucleotide sequences against IMGT/GENE-DB human TR gene sequences. In a later analysis, CDR3 sequences and most-parsimonious VDJ recombination scenarios were assigned using the TCRdist pipeline. In a later analysis, each TCR beta chain was defined by its CDR3 amino acid sequence together with its V-gene family, and reads lacking a unique V-gene family were excluded. To address suspected cross-contamination and a sequencing artifact, a later analysis removed 592 highly shared, low-generation-probability nucleotide sequences. In a later analysis, a clonal expansion index for each public chain was calculated from normalized within-repertoire ranks of inferred template counts. Generation probabilities in a later analysis came from a VDJ recombination model fitted to out-of-frame rearrangements, and those results were checked against IGoR. In a later analysis, TCR-TCR, TCR-HLA and TCR-CMV co-occurrence was scored with hypergeometric tests, and a repertoire-size bias correction was applied to TCR pairs. False discovery rates were estimated in a later analysis by permuting HLA or CMV assignments 20 times. A later analysis grouped co-occurring TCRs with DBSCAN, adding TCRdist sequence similarity when clustering within HLA-allele-positive subsets. Co-occurrence clustering excluded repertoires with fewer than 30,000 or more than 120,000 public chains, plus five with anomalous nucleotide sharing. Held by TCRdb, this immuneACCESS table contains in-frame sequences only and omits some clones. Under half of the omission traces to an unresolved V gene where checked; the cause of the rest is unknown. The V and J calls and clone size are taken from that table; D and trimming were inferred from the DNA. The sample records around 110,000 clones, 55% to 75% of which are singletons. The top ten constitute more than 8% of the sample.

The TCR was taken from a woman between 40 and 50 years old in good health and CMV-seropositive. Sequencing was done on a sample of PBMCs. The chain is assembled from TRBV5-4 and TRBJ1-3, with TRBD1 matching 8 junction bases. The DNA is TGTGCCAGCAGCAAGGACAGGGCTGGAAACACCATATATTTT. It translates as CASSKDRAGNTIYF. With the rest looked up from the reference TRBV5-4 and TRBJ1-3 genes rather than sequenced, the full variable domain is ETGVTQSPTHLIKTRGQQVTLRCSSQSGHNTVSWYQQALGQGPQFIFQYYREEENGRGNFPPRFSGLQFPNYSSELNVNALELDDSALYLCASSKDRAGNTIYFGEGSWLTVV.